Following are 20 T cell receptor beta chains from one sample sequenced in a study of T cells in Graves' hyperthyroidism and ophthalmopathy. TCR beta CDR3 regions were amplified from RNA. Carried out on the TCR CDR3, a first-round RT-PCR used the HTBI primer set. MiXCR, applied by TCRdb to the multiplex PCR reads, yields one record per CDR3 protein. The sample lists around 600,000 distinct CDR3 sequences, 13% to 15% occurring once. Sequenced material: blood. The receptors were gathered from a woman under 30 with Graves' ophthalmopathy.

V gene TRBV20-1 combines with J gene TRBJ1-5; tentatively, D is TRBD1 (5 bases). The CDR3 consists of 17 residues. Per the germline V gene, CDR1 is DFQATT and CDR2 is SNEGSKA (reference sequence). Between the trimmed V and J ends, which lost 4 bases and 1 base, there was a span of 20 bases. CDR3 in amino acids: CSAKKRREWGSNQPQHF. CDR3 DNA: TGCAGTGCTAAAAAAAGGAGGGAGTGGGGGAGCAATCAGCCCCAGCATTTT.

This clonotype was counted a few times. The chain links TRBV30 to TRBJ2-5; 13 bases are shared with TRBD2. The trim removed 0 bases at V and 0 bases at J, leaving 7 bases unmatched. There are 18 residues in the CDR3. Germline V gene lookup returns CDR1 GTSNPN and CDR2 SVGIG (reference sequence). The chain's CDR3 is CAWSVIRTSGSNQETQYF. In DNA form, the CDR3 reads TGTGCCTGGAGTGTAATTAGGACTAGCGGGAGTAACCAAGAGACCCAGTACTTC.

This clonotype was recorded at least ten times. The rearrangement joins TRBV3-1 to TRBJ2-7; a weak D match, TRBD1 (6 bases). Trimming pared 4 bases from V and 3 bases from J, leaving 13 bases between. The CDR3 length is 14 residues. Germline V CDR1 and CDR2: LGHDT, YNNKEL (reference sequence). The CDR3 nucleotides are TGTGCCAGCAGCCTCTCGACAGGAGTCTACGAGCAGTACTTC. Its protein product is CASSLSTGVYEQYF.

The genes are TRBV9 and TRBJ2-5; TRBD1 matches 7 bases. V gave up 0 bases and J gave up 7 bases; unmatched junction bases: 6. The CDR3 is made up of 14 amino acids. Germline CDR1 is SGDLS and CDR2 is YYNGEE. The CDR3 sequence: CASSVDGTEGTQYF. The CDR3 DNA follows: TGTGCCAGCAGCGTAGACGGGACAGAGGGGACCCAGTACTTC.

This clonotype has at least ten counts. This clone may be a read error of a much larger clone one base away. CDR3 in amino acids: CASSQTSGSYEQYF. CDR3 DNA: TGTGCCAGCAGCCAGACTAGCGGGAGCTACGAGCAGTACTTC. The chain joins TRBV4-2 to TRBJ2-7, with TRBD2 matching over 12 bases. CDR1 and CDR2 (germline): LGHNA, YNFKEQ. The length of the CDR3 is 14 residues. V dropped 3 bases and J dropped 3; count of bases not matched to a gene: 0.

The V gene is TRBV14, the J gene TRBJ2-3, with D tentatively TRBD1 (5 bases). Trimming pared 4 bases from V and 2 bases from J, leaving 10 bases between. Germline V gives CDR1 SGHDN, CDR2 FVKESK. The CDR3 contains 14 residues. The CDR3 sequence is CASSRRVNTDTQYF. As DNA, the CDR3 is TGTGCCAGCAGCCGCAGGGTCAACACAGATACGCAGTATTTT. Full variable domain (remainder filled in from reference TRBV14 and TRBJ2-3): EAGVTQFPSHSVIEKGQTVTLRCDPISGHDNLYWYRRVMGKEIKFLLHFVKESKQDESGMPNNRFLAERTGGTYSTLKVQPAELEDSGVYFCASSRRVNTDTQYFGPGTRLTVL.

This clonotype was seen at least ten times. The genes are TRBV2 and TRBJ2-3, with D perhaps TRBD2 (6 bases). The CDR3 contains 17 residues. Germline CDR1 is SNHLY and CDR2 is FYNNEI. With 6 bases removed from V and 0 bases from J, the gap between germline ends came to 19 bases. DNA for the CDR3: TGTGCCAGCAGGAGGGCGGGGAGTAGCTCTAGCACAGATACGCAGTATTTT. Its translation is CASRRAGSSSSTDTQYF.

V gene TRBV19 combines with J gene TRBJ2-3; 13 positions match TRBD2. The V segment lost 9 bases and the J segment 6 bases; nucleotides outside the gene matches: 9. The CDR3 covers 15 residues. Germline V lookup: CDR1 LNHDA, CDR2 SQIVND (reference sequence). Here the CDR3 DNA reads TGTGCCAGCCGACGACTAGCGGGAGGCTCCGATACGCAGTATTTT. Encoded protein: CASRRLAGGSDTQYF.

This clonotype has more than one count but fewer than ten. V usage is TRBV20-1 and J usage is TRBJ1-2, with a weak D call TRBD1 (6 bases). The CDR3 runs to 15 residues. Trimming removed 1 base at V and 4 bases at J, with 16 bases between. Germline V CDR1 and CDR2: DFQATT, SNEGSKA (reference sequence). CDR3 sequence (DNA): TGCAGTGCTAGAGGCGGGGGGCTAAACATCTATGGCTACACCTTC. Protein product: CSARGGGLNIYGYTF.

This clonotype was observed many times. The CDR3: CASSLQGVSYEQYF. CDR3 nucleotide sequence: TGTGCCAGCTCATTACAGGGAGTCTCCTACGAGCAGTACTTC. J is TRBJ2-7 and V is TRBV18, with D maybe TRBD1 (6 bases). The CDR3 totals 14 residues. Germline assignment: CDR1 KGHSH and CDR2 LQKENI. The V gene lost 5 bases and the J gene lost 0 bases, with 11 bases spanning the gap.

The rearrangement uses TRBV28 and TRBJ1-4; TRBD1 aligns across 8 bases. J gave up 7 bases and V 4 bases, and 11 bases lay outside the gene matches. CDR1 MDHEN and CDR2 SYDVKM come from the germline V gene. The CDR3 spans 16 residues. CDR3 sequence reads: CASSSSWGQASEKLFF. The CDR3 DNA is TGTGCCAGCAGTTCTAGTTGGGGACAGGCAAGTGAAAAACTGTTTTTT.

In its sample, this clonotype was seen many times. The chain uses TRBV19 and TRBJ2-1, with TRBD2 identical over 8 bases. Germline values: CDR1 LNHDA, CDR2 SQIVND (reference sequence). The ends lost 5 bases at V and 0 bases at J; junction bases unmatched: 12. The CDR3 extends over 18 amino acids. CDR3 coding DNA: TGTGCCAGTAGTCTCCCGGGCGGGAGGTACAGCTCCTACAATGAGCAGTTCTTC. Its translation is CASSLPGGRYSSYNEQFF.

This clonotype was counted ten times or more. This rearrangement joins TRBV4-1 to TRBJ2-3, with D maybe TRBD2 (7 bases). Per the germline V gene, CDR1 is MGHRA and CDR2 is YSYEKL. The germline V and J ends were trimmed by 0 bases and 4 bases, with 11 bases remaining between them. The CDR3 has 15 amino acids. Written as DNA, the CDR3 is TGCGCCAGCAGCCAAGAAAGGGGGGGCGCAGATACGCAGTATTTT. Translating it yields CASSQERGGADTQYF.

The chain uses TRBV9 and TRBJ2-3; D unclear. The V end lost 0 bases, the J end lost 0 bases, and 8 bases lay between the germline ends. CDR1 and CDR2 from the germline V gene are SGDLS and YYNGEE. The CDR3 is made up of 15 amino acids. The CDR3 DNA follows: TGTGCCAGCAGCGTAGGAGTAAGGAGCACAGATACGCAGTATTTT. Its protein is CASSVGVRSTDTQYF.

This clonotype appeared many times. V gene TRBV20-1 combines with J gene TRBJ1-2; the D gene is possibly TRBD1 (5 bases). Looked up from germline, CDR1 is DFQATT and CDR2 is SNEGSKA (reference sequence). V dropped 6 bases and J dropped 4 bases, with 12 bases sitting between them. The CDR3 length is 12 residues. The DNA for the CDR3 is TGCAGTGCGGCCGACAGTACCTATGGCTACACCTTC. Translating it yields CSAADSTYGYTF.

This clonotype has a handful of counts. The chain joins TRBV11-3 to TRBJ2-7; D remains unclear. The V and J ends lost 4 bases and 2 bases respectively, with 12 bases between them. Germline lookup yields CDR1 SGHNT and CDR2 YENEEA. This CDR3 region has 14 residues. The CDR3 region is CASSSYVGTYEQYF. Written as DNA, the CDR3 is TGTGCCAGCAGCTCATATGTTGGGACCTACGAGCAGTACTTC.

The rearrangement uses TRBV27 and TRBJ1-2; D perhaps matches TRBD1 (5 bases). Germline V CDR1 and CDR2: MNHEY, SMNVEV (reference sequence). There are 15 residues in the CDR3. Deletions cut 2 bases from V and 2 bases from J, with 12 bases between. The chain's CDR3 is CASSLRWQGNYGYTF. The CDR3 region has the DNA TGTGCCAGCAGTTTAAGGTGGCAGGGAAACTATGGCTACACCTTC.

This clonotype showed up many times. This chain uses TRBV20-1 with TRBJ2-4; 14 nucleotides agree with TRBD2. Trimming removed 5 bases from V and 2 bases from J; junction bases left unmatched: 11. CDR1 DFQATT and CDR2 SNEGSKA come from the germline V gene (reference sequence). CDR3 length equals 18 residues. DNA of the CDR3: TGCAGTGCTTCCCGACTAGCGGGAGGGCTAGGGACCAAAAACATTCAGTACTTC. Protein: CSASRLAGGLGTKNIQYF.

A few counts support this clonotype. This chain uses TRBV20-1 with TRBJ2-7, with D tentatively TRBD1 (6 bases). Trimming took off 3 bases at V and 7 bases at J, with 22 bases between the two ends. This CDR3 region has 15 residues. Germline V CDR1 and CDR2: DFQATT, SNEGSKA (reference sequence). This chain's CDR3 is CSASPAVGHRGEQYF. The CDR3 DNA sequence: TGCAGTGCTAGCCCCGCGGTGGGACATCGTGGAGAGCAGTACTTC.

The table lists this clonotype with many counts. V usage is TRBV6-1 and J usage is TRBJ1-5, with D possibly TRBD1 on 6 matching bases. Looked up from germline, CDR1 is MNHNS and CDR2 is SASEGT. Deletions cut 6 bases from V and 4 bases from J, with 16 bases between. The CDR3 has 15 residues. The DNA of the CDR3 is TGTGCCAGCAGCAGGGGACCGGGGGGGAATCAGCCCCAGCATTTT. Amino acids: CASSRGPGGNQPQHF.